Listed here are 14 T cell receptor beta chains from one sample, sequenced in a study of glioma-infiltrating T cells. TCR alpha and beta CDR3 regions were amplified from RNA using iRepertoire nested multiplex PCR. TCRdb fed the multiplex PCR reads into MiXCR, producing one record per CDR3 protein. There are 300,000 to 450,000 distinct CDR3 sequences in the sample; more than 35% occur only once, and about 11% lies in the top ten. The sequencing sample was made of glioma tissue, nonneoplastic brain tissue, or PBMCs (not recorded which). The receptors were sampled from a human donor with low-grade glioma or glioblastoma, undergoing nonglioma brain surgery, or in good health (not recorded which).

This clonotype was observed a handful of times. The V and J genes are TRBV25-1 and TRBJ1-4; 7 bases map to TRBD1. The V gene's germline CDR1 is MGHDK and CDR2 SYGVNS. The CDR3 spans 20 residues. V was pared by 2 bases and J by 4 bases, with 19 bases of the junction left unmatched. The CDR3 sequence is CASSEIVKDRPPRDNEKLFF. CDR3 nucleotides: TGTGCCAGCAGTGAAATAGTCAAGGACAGGCCCCCGAGGGATAATGAAAAACTGTTTTTT.

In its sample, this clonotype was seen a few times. The CDR3 DNA reads TGTGCCAGCAGCTTGGACCCGGGAGGGCCTGATGAGCAGTTCTTC. It encodes CASSLDPGGPDEQFF. The rearrangement links TRBV5-5 to TRBJ2-1; 8 bases map to TRBD2. The CDR3 spans 15 residues. The junction had 7 bases not matched to a gene; V was cut back by 0 bases and J by 8 bases. Germline V gene lookup returns CDR1 SGHKS and CDR2 YYEKEE (reference sequence).

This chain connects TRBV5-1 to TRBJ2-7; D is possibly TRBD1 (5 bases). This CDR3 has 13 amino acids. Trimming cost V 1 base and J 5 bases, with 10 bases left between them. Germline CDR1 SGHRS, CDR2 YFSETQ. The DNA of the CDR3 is TGCGCCAGCAGCTTGCCAGGGTTGGACGAGCAGTACTTC. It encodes CASSLPGLDEQYF. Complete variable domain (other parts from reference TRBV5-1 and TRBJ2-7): KAGVTQTPRYLIKTRGQQVTLSCSPISGHRSVSWYQQTPGQGLQFLFEYFSETQRNKGNFPGRFSGRQFSNSRSEMNVSTLELGDSALYLCASSLPGLDEQYFGPGTRLTVT.

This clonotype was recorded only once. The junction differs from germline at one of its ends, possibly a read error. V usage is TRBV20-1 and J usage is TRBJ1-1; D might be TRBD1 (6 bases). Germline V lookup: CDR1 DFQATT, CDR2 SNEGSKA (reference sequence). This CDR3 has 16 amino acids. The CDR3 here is CSARLPMGQPNTEVFF. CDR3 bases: TGCAGTGCTAGACTCCCCATGGGACAACCGAACACTGAAGTTTTCTTT.

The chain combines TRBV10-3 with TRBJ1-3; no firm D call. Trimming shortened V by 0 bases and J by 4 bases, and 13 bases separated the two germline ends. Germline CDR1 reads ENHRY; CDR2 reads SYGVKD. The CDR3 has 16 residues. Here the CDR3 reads CAISESSWGGGNTIYF. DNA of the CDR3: TGTGCCATCAGTGAGTCGAGCTGGGGAGGAGGAAACACCATATATTTT.

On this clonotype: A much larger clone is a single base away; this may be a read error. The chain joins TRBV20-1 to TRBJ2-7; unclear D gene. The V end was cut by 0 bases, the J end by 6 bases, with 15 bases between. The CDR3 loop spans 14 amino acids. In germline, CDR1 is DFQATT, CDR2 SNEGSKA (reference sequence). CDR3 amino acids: CSARDPRRVLEQYF. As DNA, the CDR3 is TGCAGTGCTAGAGATCCACGGAGAGTCCTCGAGCAGTACTTC.

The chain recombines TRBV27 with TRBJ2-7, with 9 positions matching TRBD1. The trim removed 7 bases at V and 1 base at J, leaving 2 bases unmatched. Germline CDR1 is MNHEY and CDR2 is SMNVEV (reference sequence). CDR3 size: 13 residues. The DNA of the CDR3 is TGTGCCAGCACAGGGACAGGGTCCTACGAGCAGTACTTC. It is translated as CASTGTGSYEQYF.

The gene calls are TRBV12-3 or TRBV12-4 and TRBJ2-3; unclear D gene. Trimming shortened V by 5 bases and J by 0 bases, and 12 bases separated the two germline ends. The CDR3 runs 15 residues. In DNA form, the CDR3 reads TGTGCCAGCAGTCCCCAGGTCATTAGCACAGATACGCAGTATTTT. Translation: CASSPQVISTDTQYF.

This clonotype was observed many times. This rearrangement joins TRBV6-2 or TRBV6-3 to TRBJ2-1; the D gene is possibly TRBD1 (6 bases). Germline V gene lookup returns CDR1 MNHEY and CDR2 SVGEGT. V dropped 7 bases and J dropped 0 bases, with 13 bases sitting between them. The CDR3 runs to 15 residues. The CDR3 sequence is CASTRTGHSYNEQFF. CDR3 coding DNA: TGTGCCAGCACGAGAACGGGACACTCCTACAATGAGCAGTTCTTC.

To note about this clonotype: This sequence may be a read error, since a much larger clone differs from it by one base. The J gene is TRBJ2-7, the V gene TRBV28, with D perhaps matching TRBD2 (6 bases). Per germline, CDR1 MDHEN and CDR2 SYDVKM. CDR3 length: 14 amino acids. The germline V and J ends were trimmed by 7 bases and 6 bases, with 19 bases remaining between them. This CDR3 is CASTLGGSACEQYF. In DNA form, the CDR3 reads TGTGCCAGCACCTTGGGGGGTTCCGCCTGCGAGCAGTACTTC.

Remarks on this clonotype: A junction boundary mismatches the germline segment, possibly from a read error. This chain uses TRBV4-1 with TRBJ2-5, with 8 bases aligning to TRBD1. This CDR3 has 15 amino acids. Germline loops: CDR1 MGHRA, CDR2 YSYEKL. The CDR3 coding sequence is TGCGCCAGCAGCCAAGATCAGGGGGCTGCCTACGAGCAGCACTTC. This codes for CASSQDQGAAYEQHF.

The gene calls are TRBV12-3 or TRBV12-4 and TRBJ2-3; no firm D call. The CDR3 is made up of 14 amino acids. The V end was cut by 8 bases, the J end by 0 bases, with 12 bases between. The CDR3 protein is CASSRWYSTDTQYF. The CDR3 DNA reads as TGTGCCAGCTCCCGGTGGTATAGCACAGATACGCAGTATTTT.

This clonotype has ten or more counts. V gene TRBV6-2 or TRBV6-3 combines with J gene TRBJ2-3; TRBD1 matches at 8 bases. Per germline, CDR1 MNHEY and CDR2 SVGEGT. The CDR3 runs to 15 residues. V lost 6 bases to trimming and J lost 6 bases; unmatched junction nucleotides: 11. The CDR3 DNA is TGTGCCAGCAGGACATCGGACAGGGTGACGGATACGCAGTATTTT. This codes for CASRTSDRVTDTQYF.

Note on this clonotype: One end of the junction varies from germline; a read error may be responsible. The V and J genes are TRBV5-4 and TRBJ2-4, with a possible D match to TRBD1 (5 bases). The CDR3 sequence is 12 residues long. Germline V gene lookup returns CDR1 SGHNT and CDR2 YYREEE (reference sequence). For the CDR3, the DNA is TGTGTCAGCAGCTTGGCTCAGGGAAATCAGTACTTC. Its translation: CVSSLAQGNQYF.